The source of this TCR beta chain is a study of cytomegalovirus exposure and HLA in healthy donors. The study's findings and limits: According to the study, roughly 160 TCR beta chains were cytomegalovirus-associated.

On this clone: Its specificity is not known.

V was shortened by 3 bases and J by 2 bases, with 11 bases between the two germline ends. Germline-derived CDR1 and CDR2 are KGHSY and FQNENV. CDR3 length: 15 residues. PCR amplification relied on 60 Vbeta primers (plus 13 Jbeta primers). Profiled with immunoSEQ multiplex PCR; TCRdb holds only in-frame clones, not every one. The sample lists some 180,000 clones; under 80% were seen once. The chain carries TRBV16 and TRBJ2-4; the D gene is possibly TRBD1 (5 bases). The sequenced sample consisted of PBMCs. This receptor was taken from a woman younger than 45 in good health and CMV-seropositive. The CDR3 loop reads CASSHHQGTKNIQYF. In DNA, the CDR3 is TGTGCCAGCAGCCACCATCAGGGAACCAAAAACATTCAGTACTTC. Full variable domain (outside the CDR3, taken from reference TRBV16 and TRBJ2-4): GEEVAQTPKHLVRGEGQKAKLYCAPIKGHSYVFWYQQVLKNEFKFLISFQNENVFDETGMPKERFSAKCLPNSPCSLEIQATKLEDSAVYFCASSHHQGTKNIQYFGAGTRLSVL.